This T cell receptor (beta chain) was captured in a study of T cell responses to AZD1222 COVID-19 vaccine. Turning to the study itself: The analysis combined second doses at about 4 or about 12 weeks.

Data came from immunoSEQ multiplex PCR; TCRdb stores just in-frame clones and leaves some out. The sample has roughly 150,000 clones; about 90% are singletons. Overall study results and limits: Repertoire collection took place solely once the T cell response had peaked. Unmutated variant regions are reportedly targeted by nearly half of spike-specific TCRs. Donors, mostly white British, included more females; clonal diversity was possibly underestimated.

To note about this clone: The target antigen is unknown.

CDR3 length: 15 residues. CDR1 MDHEN and CDR2 SYDVKM come from the germline V gene. The ends were cut back, 6 bases at V and 2 bases at J, with 17 bases in the middle. The sequence came from an adult in good health. This rearrangement joins TRBV28 to TRBJ2-7, with a tentative D call TRBD2 (7 bases). The material was peripheral blood, obtained on day 0 of AZD1222 vaccination. CDR3 residues: CASSPGGGQAYEQYF. The CDR3 coding sequence is TGTGCCAGCAGCCCTGGGGGGGGACAAGCCTACGAGCAGTACTTC.